This T cell receptor (beta chain) was identified during a study of blood T cell repertoires in COVID-19. Study background: COVID-19 samples collected from the United States, Italy and Spain covered acute and convalescent phases. Sources were T cells, B-cell-depleted T cells, or PBMCs; the material itself was cDNA or gDNA.

Participant age was about 18 to 89 years, and participants resided in approximately 25 US areas. The CDR3 has 20 amino acids. The germline V gene encodes CDR1 KGHSH and CDR2 LQKENI. J lost 3 bases, V lost 1 base, and 17 bases had no gene match. The table came from immunoSEQ multiplex PCR; TCRdb's copy has only in-frame clones and leaves some out. The sample consists of roughly 220,000 clones, just over 85% of them appearing once. The chain recombines TRBV18 with TRBJ2-5, with 10 bases lining up with TRBD2. The sample taken for sequencing was PBMCs or T cells enriched from blood (not recorded which). This sequence was found in a woman between 45 and 65 years old with acute COVID-19. CDR3 coding DNA: TGTGCCAGCTCACCACTATCGGGAGCTAGCGGGAGTTCGGGTAAAGAGACCCAGTACTTC. Translation: CASSPLSGASGSSGKETQYF.